This T cell receptor beta chain was obtained from a study of cytomegalovirus exposure and HLA in healthy donors. Trimming left V 7 bases short and J 1 base short, with 10 bases between. CDR3 size: 13 residues. Germline V gene lookup returns CDR1 SNHLY and CDR2 FYNNEI. Primers: 60 Vbeta forward and 13 Jbeta reverse. Using immunoSEQ multiplex PCR, the repertoire was profiled, and TCRdb retains in-frame clones only, with some absent. The sample holds about 120,000 clones. Study-wide findings and caveats: For most TCR beta V segments, an earlier analysis put the productive rate at about 87% or about 30% of the time. Certain sequence variants were highly shared and formed a cluster, and this cluster was likely a sequencing artifact. Follow-up analysis found HLA locus-dependent TCR association rates, highest for DRB1 and lowest for HLA-C.

A note on this clone: The antigen is not known.

V gene TRBV2 combines with J gene TRBJ1-1; perhaps TRBD1 as D (6 bases). This receptor was identified in a man aged 35 to 55 in good health and CMV-seropositive. The sample consisted of PBMCs. The CDR3 loop reads CASTGTTNTEAFF. The CDR3 bases are TGTGCCAGCACCGGGACAACGAACACTGAAGCTTTCTTT.